This T cell receptor (beta chain) was recorded in a study of shared T cell receptors in the human thymus. Method: immunoSEQ multiplex PCR; TCRdb's copy keeps in-frame clones and lacks some. The repertoire includes some 400,000 clones, around 93% of them detected once, and approximately 0.02% sits in the top ten. The count of this clone is one. There are 16 residues in the CDR3. The V and J ends lost 3 bases and 1 base, in that order; junction bases with no gene match: 7. Per the germline V gene, CDR1 is SGHRS and CDR2 is YFSETQ. Sequencing was performed on thymocytes. The rearrangement uses TRBV5-1 and TRBJ2-3; 8 nucleotides match TRBD2. This receptor was obtained from a human donor. DNA of the CDR3: TGCGCCAGCAGCTCCCTAGCGGGCGCCCGCACAGATACGCAGTATTTT. The encoded protein is CASSSLAGARTDTQYF.